This T cell receptor beta chain was identified in a study of blood T cell repertoires in COVID-19. In the study overall: PBMCs, B-cell-depleted T cells, or T cells were the source of the cDNA or gDNA that made up the material.

This table comes from immunoSEQ multiplex PCR, and its TCRdb copy is limited to in-frame clones, with some not included. The sample carries about 280,000 clones, about nine tenths recorded once. Between the trimmed V and J ends, which lost 2 bases and 5 bases, there was a span of 15 bases. Germline values: CDR1 MNHNS, CDR2 SASEGT. This CDR3 has 15 amino acids. The chain carries TRBV6-1 and TRBJ1-1; tentative D call: TRBD1 (5 bases). The sample taken for sequencing was peripheral blood. The sequence was collected from a woman aged 40 to 50 who had recovered from COVID-19. The CDR3 region has the DNA TGTGCCAGCAGTGAATGGGAAGGGGCCGGGACTGAAGCTTTCTTT. Its translation is CASSEWEGAGTEAFF.